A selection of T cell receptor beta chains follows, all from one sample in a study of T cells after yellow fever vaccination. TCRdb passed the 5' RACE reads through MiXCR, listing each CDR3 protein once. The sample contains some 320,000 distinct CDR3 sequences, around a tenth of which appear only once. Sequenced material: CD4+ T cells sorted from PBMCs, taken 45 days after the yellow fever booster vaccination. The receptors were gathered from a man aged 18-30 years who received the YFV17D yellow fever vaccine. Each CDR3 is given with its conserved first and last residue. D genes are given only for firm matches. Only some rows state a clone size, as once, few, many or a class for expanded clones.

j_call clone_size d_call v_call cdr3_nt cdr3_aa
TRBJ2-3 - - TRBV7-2 TGTGCCAGCGGAACGAGGTACACAGATACGCAGTATTTT CASGTRYTDTQYF
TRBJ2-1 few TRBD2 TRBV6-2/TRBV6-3 TGTGCCAGCAGCCGACTAGCGGGGGTGAACAATGAGCAGTTCTTC CASSRLAGVNNEQFF
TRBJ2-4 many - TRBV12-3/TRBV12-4 TGTGCCAGCAGTCCCGAGGGACACTTGGACCCCTCGTACTTC CASSPEGHLDPSYF
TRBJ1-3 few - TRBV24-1 TGTGCCACCAGTGATTCAGGAGGGGCTGGAAACACCATATATTTT CATSDSGGAGNTIYF
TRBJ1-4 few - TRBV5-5 TGTGCCAGCAGCTTGCTGTTAGGACAGTATAATGAAAAACTGTTTTTT CASSLLLGQYNEKLFF
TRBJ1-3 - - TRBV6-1 TGTGCCGCCGAGGGCGGCTCTGGAAACACCATATATTTT CAAEGGSGNTIYF
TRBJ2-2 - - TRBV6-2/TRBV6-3 TGTGCCAGCAGGCCATGGGGTGGGCCCAACACCGGGGAGCTGTTTTTT CASRPWGGPNTGELFF
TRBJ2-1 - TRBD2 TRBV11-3 TGTGCCAGCAGCTCGACCGGGACTAGCGGGTACAATGAGCAGTTCTTC CASSSTGTSGYNEQFF
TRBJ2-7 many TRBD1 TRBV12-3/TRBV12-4 TGTGCCAGCAGTGGAATGGACAGGGGGCCCGCCGAGCAGTACTTC CASSGMDRGPAEQYF
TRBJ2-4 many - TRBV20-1 TGCAGTGCCCATCTCCTAGCCAAAAACATTCAGTACTTC CSAHLLAKNIQYF
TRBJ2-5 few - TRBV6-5 TGTGCCAGCAGTTATAGTTCAGCTCCCTCCTCGGGCCAAGAGACCCAGTACTTC CASSYSSAPSSGQETQYF
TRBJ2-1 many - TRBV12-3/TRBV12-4 TGTGCCAGCTCCTCTTCTAAGTACAATGAGCAGTTCTTC CASSSSKYNEQFF
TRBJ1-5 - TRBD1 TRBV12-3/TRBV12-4 TGTGCCAGCAGCCGAGGACAGGGGGCAGGCCAGCCCCAGCATTTT CASSRGQGAGQPQHF
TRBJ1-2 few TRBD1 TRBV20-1 TGCAGTGCTAACCGGGACAGTTATGGCTACACCTTC CSANRDSYGYTF
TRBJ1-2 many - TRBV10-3 TGTGCCATCAGCCCTCGAGACAGGATTAACTATGGCTACACCTTC CAISPRDRINYGYTF
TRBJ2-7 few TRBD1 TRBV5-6 TGTGCCAGCAGCTTGCCGGGACAGGGTTCCGAGCAGTACTTC CASSLPGQGSEQYF
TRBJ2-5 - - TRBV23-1 TGCGCCAGCAGTCATCGGGTGGGGGCCAGGTCGCGAGTCCAGGAGACCCAGTACTTC CASSHRVGARSRVQETQYF
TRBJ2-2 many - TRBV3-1 TGTGCCAGCAGCCAAGGTCGCACCGGGGAGCTGTTTTTT CASSQGRTGELFF
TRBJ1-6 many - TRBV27 TGTGCCAGCAGTTTATTACCAGGGGCCCATTCACCCCTCCACTTT CASSLLPGAHSPLHF
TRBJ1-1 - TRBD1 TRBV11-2 TGTGCCAGCAGCCATCGGGGACAGCCGAACACTGAAGCTTTCTTT CASSHRGQPNTEAFF
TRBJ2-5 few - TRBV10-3 TGTGCCATCAGTGACGGACAGATCCAAGAGACCCAGTACTTC CAISDGQIQETQYF
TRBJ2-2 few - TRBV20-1 TGCAGTGCTAGAGATAGTAGATTTGGATTCACCGGGGAGCTGTTTTTT CSARDSRFGFTGELFF
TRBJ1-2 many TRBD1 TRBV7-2 TGTGCCAGCAGCCGGGACAGGAACTATGGCTACACCTTC CASSRDRNYGYTF
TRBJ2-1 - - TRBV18 TGTGCCAGCTCACCGTCGAGGACGTCCTACAATGAGCAGTTCTTC CASSPSRTSYNEQFF
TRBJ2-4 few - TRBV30 TGTGCTGGGGTCACAGGGAGGGGGTCTCACATTCAGTACTTC CAGVTGRGSHIQYF
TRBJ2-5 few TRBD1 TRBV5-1 TGCGCCAGCAGCTTGGGAGGACAGGGGTTAGAGACCCAGTACTTC CASSLGGQGLETQYF
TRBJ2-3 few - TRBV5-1 TGCGCCAGCAGCCCGGTCCGGCAGACAGATACGCAGTATTTT CASSPVRQTDTQYF
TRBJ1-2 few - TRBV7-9 TGTGCCAGCAGCCCCAGGGACGGTTCCTATGACTACACCTTC CASSPRDGSYDYTF
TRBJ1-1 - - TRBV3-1 TGTGCCAGCAGCATTCACTCGGGCACTGAAGCTTTCTTT CASSIHSGTEAFF
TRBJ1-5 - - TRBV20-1 TGCAGTGCTAGAGAGGGCGACGAACATCAGCCCCAGCATTTT CSAREGDEHQPQHF
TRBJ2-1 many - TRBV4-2 TGTGCCAGCAGCCCTGCCGGGGGCTCCTACAATGAGCAGTTCTTC CASSPAGGSYNEQFF